This T cell receptor (beta chain) was sequenced for a study of post-analysis software for immune sequencing data. Study results and caveats: In multiple sclerosis, normalized Chao1 diversity was significantly below that of controls. Roughly five TRBV segments, including TRBV5-6, TRBV5-1 and TRBV20-1, were more frequent in patients than controls.

Germline values: CDR1 MNHNS, CDR2 SASEGT. The CDR3 extends over 16 amino acids. With 6 bases removed from V and 1 base from J, the gap between germline ends came to 16 bases. Notes on this clonotype: As yet, its antigen is unknown.

TCR beta cDNA libraries included unique molecular identifiers. TCRdb reanalysed the PCR reads using MiXCR and keeps one entry per CDR3 protein. Of around 400,000 distinct CDR3 sequences in the sample, around 37% were seen once. This receptor was identified in a girl between 10 and 17 years old with multiple sclerosis. Sequencing was done on a sample of blood. This chain connects TRBV6-1 to TRBJ2-1, with a weak D call TRBD2 (5 bases). CDR3 protein: CASSPAVRGSYNEQFF. The CDR3 DNA reads TGTGCCAGCAGCCCCGCTGTCCGCGGGTCCTACAATGAGCAGTTCTTC.